The 20 T cell receptor beta chains given below trace back to one sample, sequenced in a study of blood T cells in healthy people across ages. Combining a sample-barcoded 5' primer with a J-beta primer mix, a second PCR ran for about 6 to 11 cycles. TCRdb passed the 5' RACE reads through MiXCR, listing each CDR3 protein once. Of 450,000 to 700,000 distinct CDR3 sequences in the sample, approximately 30% are singletons; the top ten hold approximately 17%. Sequenced: blood. These receptors were obtained from a woman in her 70s in good health.

The V gene is TRBV7-9, the J gene TRBJ2-3; D is possibly TRBD1 or TRBD2 (5 bases each). The CDR3 consists of 18 residues. CDR1 and CDR2 (germline): SEHNR, FQNEAQ (reference sequence). V gave up 1 base and J gave up 4 bases, with 21 bases separating them. This CDR3 reads CASSLGTVGPYLADTQYF. For the CDR3, the DNA is TGTGCCAGCAGCTTAGGCACCGTGGGACCATATTTGGCAGATACGCAGTATTTT.

Concerning this clonotype: An end of the junction does not agree with germline; a read error may underlie this. The V gene is TRBV9, the J gene TRBJ2-7; 8 bases align to TRBD2. Germline CDR1 is SGDLS and CDR2 is YYNGEE. The CDR3 consists of 15 residues. The CDR3 DNA sequence: TGTGCCAGCAGCCAGGTCGTAGTAGCGGGGTACGTGCAGTACTTC. It yields the protein CASSQVVVAGYVQYF.

This clonotype was detected only a few times. This rearrangement joins TRBV20-1 to TRBJ1-5, with D perhaps matching TRBD1 (6 bases). The CDR3 sequence is 15 residues long. CDR1 DFQATT and CDR2 SNEGSKA come from the germline V gene (reference sequence). Deletions cut 6 bases from V and 5 bases from J, with 20 bases between. Here the CDR3 reads CSARDATGGYQPQHF. CDR3 DNA sequence: TGCAGTGCGCGCGACGCGACAGGTGGATATCAGCCCCAGCATTTT.

The genes are TRBV7-9 and TRBJ1-6, with a weak D call TRBD1 (5 bases). Germline CDR1 SEHNR, CDR2 FQNEAQ (reference sequence). V was shortened by 6 bases and J by 12 bases, with 12 bases between the two germline ends. The CDR3 extends over 12 amino acids. The CDR3 DNA reads as TGTGCCAGCAGTACCTGGGGGGGACCCCTCCACTTT. Its translation is CASSTWGGPLHF.

Here the CDR3 DNA reads TGCAGTGCCCGAGAGGGGGTTATGGAAGAGACCCAGTACTTC. It translates to CSAREGVMEETQYF. The rearrangement links TRBV20-1 to TRBJ2-5; a weak D match, TRBD1 (6 bases). Per the germline V gene, CDR1 is DFQATT and CDR2 is SNEGSKA (reference sequence). This CDR3 comprises 14 residues. V gave up 6 bases and J gave up 3 bases, with 17 bases separating them.

In its sample, this clonotype was seen a few times. The V gene is TRBV5-1, the J gene TRBJ2-4; D remains unclear. CDR1 and CDR2 from the germline V gene are SGHRS and YFSETQ. The CDR3 runs to 15 residues. V lost 4 bases and J lost 2, with 13 bases in between. The DNA of the CDR3 is TGCGCCAGCAGCGCGAGCCAGAGGACCAAAAACATTCAGTACTTC. As protein: CASSASQRTKNIQYF.

In this sample, this clonotype turned up a few times. This chain connects TRBV7-3 to TRBJ2-3; 11 nucleotides agree with TRBD2. Germline CDR1 and CDR2: SGHTA and FQGTGA. The CDR3 is made up of 15 amino acids. With 6 bases clipped from V and 4 bases from J, the junction kept 6 bases outside the gene matches. The CDR3 is CASRFSGGAPDTQYF. CDR3 nucleotide sequence: TGTGCCAGCAGATTTAGCGGGGGGGCCCCAGATACGCAGTATTTT. Based on the CDR3 plus reference TRBV7-3 and TRBJ2-3, the full variable domain is GAGVSQTPSNKVTEKGKYVELRCDPISGHTALYWYRQSLGQGPEFLIYFQGTGAADDSGLPNDRFFAVRPEGSVSTLKIQRTERGDSAVYLCASRFSGGAPDTQYFGPGTRLTVL.

The genes are TRBV7-2 and TRBJ2-3; D may correspond to TRBD1 or TRBD2 (5 bases each). V shed 4 bases and J shed 3 bases, with 14 bases lying between them. Per germline, CDR1 SGHTA and CDR2 FQGNSA. CDR3 length: 15 amino acids. CDR3 sequence (DNA): TGTGCCAGCAGCTGGGACCGGACATCAACAGATACGCAGTATTTT. Its translation is CASSWDRTSTDTQYF.

Of note for this clonotype: Sequence at one end of the junction differs from germline and may be a read error. The gene calls are TRBV5-1 and TRBJ2-7, with 8 bases identical to TRBD1. This CDR3 spans 15 amino acids. Germline V gene sequence: CDR1 SGHRS, CDR2 YFSETQ. CDR3 nucleotide sequence: TGCGTCAGCAGCTTGGACAGGGAAGCCGCCTACGAGCAGTACTTC. Residues: CVSSLDREAAYEQYF.

This clonotype was observed a handful of times. This rearrangement joins TRBV11-2 to TRBJ1-5; TRBD1 might be the D (5 bases). Germline V lookup: CDR1 SGHAT, CDR2 FQNNGV. The CDR3 has 15 residues. Trimming pared 5 bases from V and 4 bases from J, leaving 15 bases between. The chain's CDR3 is CASSPGTAPNQPQHF. The CDR3 DNA reads as TGTGCCAGCAGCCCTGGGACTGCCCCTAATCAGCCCCAGCATTTT.

This clonotype was found a few times. The gene calls are TRBV5-1 and TRBJ2-1; 8 positions match TRBD2. CDR1 SGHRS and CDR2 YFSETQ come from the germline V gene. After removal of 1 base from V and 5 bases from J, the junction contained 8 bases not matched to a gene. CDR3 size: 16 residues. CDR3 residues: CASSLLSGGGNNEQFF. CDR3 DNA: TGCGCCAGCAGCTTGCTTTCGGGGGGGGGAAACAATGAGCAGTTCTTC.

This clonotype was observed a few times. The chain recombines TRBV3-1 with TRBJ2-7; 7 nucleotides line up with TRBD1. Per germline, CDR1 LGHDT and CDR2 YNNKEL (reference sequence). Unmatched junction bases numbered 3, after V lost 4 bases and J lost 6 bases. This CDR3 is 12 amino acids long. In DNA form, the CDR3 reads TGTGCCAGCAGCCGACAGGGTTCCGAGCAGTACTTC. It encodes CASSRQGSEQYF.

The chain recombines TRBV5-1 with TRBJ2-5, with D possibly matching TRBD2 (6 bases). The germline gives CDR1 SGHRS, CDR2 YFSETQ. Between the trimmed V and J ends, which lost 1 base and 2 bases, there was a span of 9 bases. The CDR3 has 14 amino acids. CDR3 DNA sequence: TGCGCCAGCAGCTTGACGGGGGATCAAGAGACCCAGTACTTC. It encodes CASSLTGDQETQYF.

This clonotype has a single count. This chain uses TRBV5-1 with TRBJ2-4; 16 bases agree with TRBD2. Unmatched junction bases numbered 4, after V lost 3 bases and J lost 1 base. This CDR3 region has 18 residues. The germline V gene encodes CDR1 SGHRS and CDR2 YFSETQ. The CDR3 here is CASSWGLAGGPAKNIQYF. The CDR3 bases are TGCGCCAGCAGCTGGGGACTAGCGGGGGGGCCGGCCAAAAACATTCAGTACTTC.

The table lists this clonotype with a few counts. The rearrangement links TRBV4-3 to TRBJ2-3, with D possibly matching TRBD1 (6 bases). V dropped 4 bases and J dropped 2 bases, with 13 bases sitting between them. CDR1 is LGHNA and CDR2 is YSLEER in the germline V gene. There are 15 residues in the CDR3. DNA for the CDR3: TGCGCCAGCAGCCCTCGACAGGCAGTCACAGATACGCAGTATTTT. This gives the protein CASSPRQAVTDTQYF.

The chain carries TRBV6-1 and TRBJ1-5; D unclear. V lost 8 bases, J lost 9 bases, and 14 bases lay in between. The length of the CDR3 is 12 residues. Germline loops: CDR1 MNHNS, CDR2 SASEGT. CDR3 protein: CASAVTEAPQHF. In DNA form, the CDR3 reads TGTGCCAGCGCGGTCACAGAAGCGCCCCAGCATTTT.

This clonotype occurred a few times. The DNA of the CDR3 is TGTGCCAGCAGTTTAGGGGACAGGGGTCATCAGTACTTC. Protein: CASSLGDRGHQYF. The J gene is TRBJ2-7, the V gene TRBV12-3 or TRBV12-4, with 10 bases aligning to TRBD1. J gave up 10 bases and V 1 base, and 4 bases lay outside the gene matches. The CDR3 is 13 amino acids.

The chain uses TRBV3-1 and TRBJ1-1; D is uncertain. The germline gives CDR1 LGHDT, CDR2 YNNKEL (reference sequence). This CDR3 is built from 12 residues. The germline V and J ends were trimmed by 3 bases and 4 bases, with 6 bases remaining between them. Written as DNA, the CDR3 is TGTGCCAGCAGCCATGTGGGCACTGAAGCTTTCTTT. Its protein product is CASSHVGTEAFF.

The chain is built from TRBV20-1 and TRBJ2-7, with D perhaps being TRBD1 or TRBD2 (5 bases each). Germline CDR1 is DFQATT and CDR2 is SNEGSKA (reference sequence). This CDR3 comprises 12 residues. Trimming shortened V by 1 base and J by 6 bases, and 10 bases separated the two germline ends. The CDR3 here is CSARAPGTEQYF. As DNA, the CDR3 is TGCAGTGCTAGAGCACCGGGGACCGAGCAGTACTTC.

The chain is built from TRBV11-2 and TRBJ2-4; TRBD1 matches 8 bases. Trimming took 3 bases from V and 8 from J; bases not matched to a gene: 3. This CDR3 region has 13 residues. Germline CDR1 is SGHAT and CDR2 is FQNNGV. CDR3 sequence reads: CASSLDREDIQYF. CDR3 DNA: TGTGCCAGCAGCTTGGACAGGGAAGACATTCAGTACTTC.